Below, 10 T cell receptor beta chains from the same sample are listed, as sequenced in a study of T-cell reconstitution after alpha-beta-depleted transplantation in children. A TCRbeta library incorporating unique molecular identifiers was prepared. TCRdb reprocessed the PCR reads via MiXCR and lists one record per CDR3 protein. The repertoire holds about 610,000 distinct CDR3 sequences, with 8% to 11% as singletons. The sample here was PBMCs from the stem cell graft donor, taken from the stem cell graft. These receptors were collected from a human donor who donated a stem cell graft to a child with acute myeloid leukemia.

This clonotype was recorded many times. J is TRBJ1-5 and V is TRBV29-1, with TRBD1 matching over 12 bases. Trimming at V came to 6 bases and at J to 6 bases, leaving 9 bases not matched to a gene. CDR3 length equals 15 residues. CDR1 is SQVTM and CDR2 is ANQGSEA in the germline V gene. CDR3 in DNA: TGCAGCGTAGCCGGGACAGGGGGCCGGGGTCAGCCCCAGCATTTT. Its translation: CSVAGTGGRGQPQHF. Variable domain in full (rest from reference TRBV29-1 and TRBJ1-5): SAVISQKPSRDICQRGTSLTIQCQVDSQVTMMFWYRQQPGQSLTLIATANQGSEATYESGFVIDKFPISRPNLTFSTLTVSNMSPEDSSIYLCSVAGTGGRGQPQHFGDGTRLSIL.

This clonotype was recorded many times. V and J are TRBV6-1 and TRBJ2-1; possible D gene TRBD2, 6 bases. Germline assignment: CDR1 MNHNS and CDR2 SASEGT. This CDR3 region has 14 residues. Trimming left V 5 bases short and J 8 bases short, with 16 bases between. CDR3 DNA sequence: TGTGCCAGCAGTACCGGGACTCTCGCCTATGAGCAGTTCTTC. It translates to CASSTGTLAYEQFF.

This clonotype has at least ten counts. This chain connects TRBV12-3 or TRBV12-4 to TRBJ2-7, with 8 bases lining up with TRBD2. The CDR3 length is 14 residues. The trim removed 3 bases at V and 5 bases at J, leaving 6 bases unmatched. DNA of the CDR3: TGTGCCAGCAGTTTGCGAGCGGGAGAGCACGAGCAGTACTTC. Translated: CASSLRAGEHEQYF.

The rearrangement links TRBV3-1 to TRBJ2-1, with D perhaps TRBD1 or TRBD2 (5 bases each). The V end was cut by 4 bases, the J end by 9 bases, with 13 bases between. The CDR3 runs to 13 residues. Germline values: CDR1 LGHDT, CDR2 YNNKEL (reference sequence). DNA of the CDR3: TGTGCCAGCAGCCTGGCCTCGAGGGGTGAGCAGTTCTTC. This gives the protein CASSLASRGEQFF.

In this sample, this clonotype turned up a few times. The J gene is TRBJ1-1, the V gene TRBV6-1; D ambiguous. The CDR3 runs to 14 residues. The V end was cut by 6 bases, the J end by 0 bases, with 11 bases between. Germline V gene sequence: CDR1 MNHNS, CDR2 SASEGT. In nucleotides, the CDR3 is TGTGCCAGCAGATCGTCAACAGTGAACACTGAAGCTTTCTTT. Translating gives CASRSSTVNTEAFF.

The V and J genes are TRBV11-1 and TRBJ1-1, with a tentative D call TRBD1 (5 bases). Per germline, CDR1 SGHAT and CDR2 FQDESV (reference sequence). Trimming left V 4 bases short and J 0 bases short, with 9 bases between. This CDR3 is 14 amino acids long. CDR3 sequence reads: CASSSGRMNTEAFF. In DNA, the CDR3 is TGTGCCAGCAGCTCGGGACGGATGAACACTGAAGCTTTCTTT. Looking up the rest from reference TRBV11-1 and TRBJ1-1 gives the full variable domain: EAEVAQSPRYKITEKSQAVAFWCDPISGHATLYWYRQILGQGPELLVQFQDESVVDDSQLPKDRFSAERLKGVDSTLKIQPAELGDSAMYLCASSSGRMNTEAFFGQGTRLTVV.

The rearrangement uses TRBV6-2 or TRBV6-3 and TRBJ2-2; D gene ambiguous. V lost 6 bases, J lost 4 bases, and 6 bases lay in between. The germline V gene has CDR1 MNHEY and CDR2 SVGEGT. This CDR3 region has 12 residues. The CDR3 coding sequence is TGTGCCAGCAGCCGCATCACCGGGGAGCTGTTTTTT. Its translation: CASSRITGELFF.

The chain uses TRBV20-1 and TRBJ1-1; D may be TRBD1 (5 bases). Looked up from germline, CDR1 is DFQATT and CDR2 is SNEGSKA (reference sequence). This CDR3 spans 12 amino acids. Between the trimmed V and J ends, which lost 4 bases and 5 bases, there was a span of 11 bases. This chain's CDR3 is CSATGILTEAFF. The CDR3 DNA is TGCAGTGCTACAGGGATTCTGACTGAAGCTTTCTTT.

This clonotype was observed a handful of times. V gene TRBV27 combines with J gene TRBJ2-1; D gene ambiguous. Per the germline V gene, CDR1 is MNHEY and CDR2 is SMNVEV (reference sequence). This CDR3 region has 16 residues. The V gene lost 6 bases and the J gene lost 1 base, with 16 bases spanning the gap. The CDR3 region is CASSSPARTSYNEQFF. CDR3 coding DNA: TGTGCCAGCAGCTCTCCAGCCCGAACATCCTACAATGAGCAGTTCTTC.

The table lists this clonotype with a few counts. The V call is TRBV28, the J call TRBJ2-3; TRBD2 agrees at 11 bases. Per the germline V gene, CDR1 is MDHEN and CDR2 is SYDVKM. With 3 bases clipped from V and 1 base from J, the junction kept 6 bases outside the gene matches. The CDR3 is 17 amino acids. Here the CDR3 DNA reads TGTGCCAGCAGTTTCCCGACTAGCGGGGTGGGCACAGATACGCAGTATTTT. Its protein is CASSFPTSGVGTDTQYF.